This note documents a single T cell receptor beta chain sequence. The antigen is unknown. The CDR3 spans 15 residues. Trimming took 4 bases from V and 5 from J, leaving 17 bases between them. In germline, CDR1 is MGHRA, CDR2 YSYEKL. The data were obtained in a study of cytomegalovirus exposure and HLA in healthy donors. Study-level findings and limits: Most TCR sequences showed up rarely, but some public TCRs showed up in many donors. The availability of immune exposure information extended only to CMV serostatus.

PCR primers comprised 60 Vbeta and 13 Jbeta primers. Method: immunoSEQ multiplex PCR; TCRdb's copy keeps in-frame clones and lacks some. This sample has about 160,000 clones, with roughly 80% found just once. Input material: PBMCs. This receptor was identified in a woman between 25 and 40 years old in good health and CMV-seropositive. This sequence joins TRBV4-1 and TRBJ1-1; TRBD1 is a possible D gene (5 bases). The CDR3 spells CASSLGPYKGTEAFF. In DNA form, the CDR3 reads TGCGCCAGCAGCCTCGGGCCCTACAAGGGGACTGAAGCTTTCTTT.